The 2 T cell receptor beta chains given below trace back to one sample, sequenced in a study of blood T cells in healthy people across ages. Alongside a J-beta primer mix, a sample-barcoded 5' primer served in a second PCR lasting roughly 6 to 12 cycles. TCRdb re-called the 5' RACE reads with MiXCR, one entry per CDR3 protein. The sample has 1.5 million to 2 million distinct CDR3 sequences; about two fifths are singletons. The sequenced sample was blood. These receptors were obtained from a human donor in good health.

The rearrangement uses TRBV29-1 and TRBJ2-2; tentatively, D is TRBD1 (6 bases). Germline V lookup: CDR1 SQVTM, CDR2 ANQGSEA. Trimming shortened V by 6 bases and J by 0 bases, and 8 bases separated the two germline ends. This CDR3 comprises 13 residues. CDR3 protein: CSVGQTNTGELFF. The CDR3, as DNA: TGCAGCGTAGGACAGACGAACACCGGGGAGCTGTTTTTT.

The chain uses TRBV6-5 and TRBJ2-3; the D call may be TRBD1 or TRBD2 (6 bases each). The germline gives CDR1 MNHEY, CDR2 SVGAGI. V was cut by 2 bases and J by 0 bases, with 21 bases left in between. This CDR3 comprises 19 residues. The CDR3 spells CASSYEVLAWGASTDTQYF. The CDR3 nucleotides are TGTGCCAGCAGTTACGAAGTTCTCGCATGGGGGGCTAGCACAGATACGCAGTATTTT.